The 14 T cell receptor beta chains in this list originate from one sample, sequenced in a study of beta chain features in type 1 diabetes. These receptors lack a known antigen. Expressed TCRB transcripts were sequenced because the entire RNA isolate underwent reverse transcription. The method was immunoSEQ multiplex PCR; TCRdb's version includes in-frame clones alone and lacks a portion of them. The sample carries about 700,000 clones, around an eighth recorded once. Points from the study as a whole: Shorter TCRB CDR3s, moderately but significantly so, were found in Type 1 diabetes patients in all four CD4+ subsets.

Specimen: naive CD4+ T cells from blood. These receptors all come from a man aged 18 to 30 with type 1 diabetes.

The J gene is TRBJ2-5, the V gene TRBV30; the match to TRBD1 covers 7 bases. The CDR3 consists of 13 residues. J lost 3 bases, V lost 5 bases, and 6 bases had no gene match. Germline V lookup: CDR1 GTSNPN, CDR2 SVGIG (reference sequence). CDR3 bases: TGTGCCTGGGACGCGACAGGGAAAGAGACCCAGTACTTC. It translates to CAWDATGKETQYF. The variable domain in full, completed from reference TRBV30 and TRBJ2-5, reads SQTIHQWPATLVQPVGSPLSLECTVEGTSNPNLYWYRQAAGRGLQLLFYSVGIGQISSEVPQNLSASRPQDRQFILSSKKLLLSDSGFYLCAWDATGKETQYFGPGTRLLVL.

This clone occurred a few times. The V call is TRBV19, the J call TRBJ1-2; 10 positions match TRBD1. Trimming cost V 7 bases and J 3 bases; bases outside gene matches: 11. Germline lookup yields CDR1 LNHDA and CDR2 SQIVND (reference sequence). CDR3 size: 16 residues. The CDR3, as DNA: TGTGCCAGTACCAGGCGCCTAGGGACAGGGGACTATGGCTACACCTTC. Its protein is CASTRRLGTGDYGYTF.

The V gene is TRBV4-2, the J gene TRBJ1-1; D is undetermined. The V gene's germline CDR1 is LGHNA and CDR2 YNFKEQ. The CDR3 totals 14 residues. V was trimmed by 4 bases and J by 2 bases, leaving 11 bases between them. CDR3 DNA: TGTGCCAGCAGCCCGACCCGCGGCAACACTGAAGCTTTCTTT. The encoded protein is CASSPTRGNTEAFF.

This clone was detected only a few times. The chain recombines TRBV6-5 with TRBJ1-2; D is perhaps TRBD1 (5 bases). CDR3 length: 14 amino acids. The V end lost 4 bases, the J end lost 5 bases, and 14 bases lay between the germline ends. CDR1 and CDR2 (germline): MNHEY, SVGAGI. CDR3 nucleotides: TGTGCCAGCAGTTCCCTGACAGTGGGATATGGCTACACCTTC. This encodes CASSSLTVGYGYTF.

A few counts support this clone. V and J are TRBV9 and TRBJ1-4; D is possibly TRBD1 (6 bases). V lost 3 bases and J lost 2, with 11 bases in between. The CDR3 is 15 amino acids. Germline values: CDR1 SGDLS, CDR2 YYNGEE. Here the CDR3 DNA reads TGTGCCAGCAGCGGCCGGGACAAGACTAATGAAAAACTGTTTTTT. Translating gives CASSGRDKTNEKLFF.

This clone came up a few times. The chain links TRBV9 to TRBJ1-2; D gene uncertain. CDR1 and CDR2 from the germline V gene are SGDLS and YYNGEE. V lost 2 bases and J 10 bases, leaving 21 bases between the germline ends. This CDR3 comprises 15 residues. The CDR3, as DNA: TGTGCCAGCAGCGTGGGTCTGGACCTGACTCGGGTCTACACCTTC. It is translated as CASSVGLDLTRVYTF.

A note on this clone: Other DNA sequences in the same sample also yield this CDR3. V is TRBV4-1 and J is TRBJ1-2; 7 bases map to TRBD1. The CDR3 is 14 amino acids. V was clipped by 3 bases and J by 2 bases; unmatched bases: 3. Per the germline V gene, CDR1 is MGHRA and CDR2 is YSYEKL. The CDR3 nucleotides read TGCGCCAGCAGCCATCCGGGACAGAACTATGGCTACACCTTC. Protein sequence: CASSHPGQNYGYTF.

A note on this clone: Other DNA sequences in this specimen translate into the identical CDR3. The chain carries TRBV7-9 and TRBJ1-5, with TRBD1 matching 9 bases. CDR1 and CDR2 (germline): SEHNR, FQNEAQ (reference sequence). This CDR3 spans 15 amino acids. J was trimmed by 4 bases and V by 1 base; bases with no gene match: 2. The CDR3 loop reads CASSLGGTGNQPQHF. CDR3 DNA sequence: TGTGCCAGCAGCTTAGGGGGGACAGGGAATCAGCCCCAGCATTTT.

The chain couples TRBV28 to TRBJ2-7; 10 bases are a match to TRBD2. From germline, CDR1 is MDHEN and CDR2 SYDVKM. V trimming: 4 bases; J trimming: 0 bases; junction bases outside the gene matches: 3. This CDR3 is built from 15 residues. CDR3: CASSSLAGVSYEQYF. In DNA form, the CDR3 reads TGTGCCAGCAGTTCTCTAGCGGGGGTCTCCTACGAGCAGTACTTC. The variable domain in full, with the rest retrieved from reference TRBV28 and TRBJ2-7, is DVKVTQSSRYLVKRTGEKVFLECVQDMDHENMFWYRQDPGLGLRLIYFSYDVKMKEKGDIPEGYSVSREKKERFSLILESASTNQTSMYLCASSSLAGVSYEQYFGPGTRLTVT.

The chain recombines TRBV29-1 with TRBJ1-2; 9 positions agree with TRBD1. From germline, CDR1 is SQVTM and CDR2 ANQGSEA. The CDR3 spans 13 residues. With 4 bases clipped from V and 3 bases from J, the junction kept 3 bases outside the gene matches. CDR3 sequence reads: CSVGDRDDYGYTF. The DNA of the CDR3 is TGCAGCGTTGGGGACAGGGATGACTATGGCTACACCTTC. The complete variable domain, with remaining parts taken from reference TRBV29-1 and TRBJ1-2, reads SAVISQKPSRDICQRGTSLTIQCQVDSQVTMMFWYRQQPGQSLTLIATANQGSEATYESGFVIDKFPISRPNLTFSTLTVSNMSPEDSSIYLCSVGDRDDYGYTFGSGTRLTVV.

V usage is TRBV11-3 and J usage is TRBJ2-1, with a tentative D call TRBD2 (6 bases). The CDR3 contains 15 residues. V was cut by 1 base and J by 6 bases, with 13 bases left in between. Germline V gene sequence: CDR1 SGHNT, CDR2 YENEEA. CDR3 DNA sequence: TGTGCCAGCAGCTTAGGGGGGGTATATGTCAATGAGCAGTTCTTC. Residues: CASSLGGVYVNEQFF.

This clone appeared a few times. CDR3 nucleotide sequence: TGCAGCGCAGGCGGGGCATTGAACACTGAAGCTTTCTTT. It yields the protein CSAGGALNTEAFF. The chain carries TRBV29-1 and TRBJ1-1; TRBD1 might be the D (5 bases). Germline CDR1 is SQVTM and CDR2 is ANQGSEA. Trimming pared 7 bases from V and 0 bases from J, leaving 12 bases between. The CDR3 contains 13 residues. The full variable domain, with the rest looked up from reference TRBV29-1 and TRBJ1-1, is SAVISQKPSRDICQRGTSLTIQCQVDSQVTMMFWYRQQPGQSLTLIATANQGSEATYESGFVIDKFPISRPNLTFSTLTVSNMSPEDSSIYLCSAGGALNTEAFFGQGTRLTVV.

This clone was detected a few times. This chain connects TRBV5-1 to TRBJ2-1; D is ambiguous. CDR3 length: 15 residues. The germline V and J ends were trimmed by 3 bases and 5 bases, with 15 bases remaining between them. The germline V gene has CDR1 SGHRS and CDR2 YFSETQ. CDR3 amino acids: CASSSTVISHNEQFF. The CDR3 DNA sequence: TGCGCCAGCAGCTCGACGGTGATTTCCCACAATGAGCAGTTCTTC.

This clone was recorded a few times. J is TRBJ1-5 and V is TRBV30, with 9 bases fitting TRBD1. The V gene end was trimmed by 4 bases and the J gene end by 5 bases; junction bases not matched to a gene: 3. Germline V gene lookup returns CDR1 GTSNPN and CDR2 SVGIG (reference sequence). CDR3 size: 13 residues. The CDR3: CAWTQGADQPQHF. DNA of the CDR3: TGTGCCTGGACACAGGGGGCGGATCAGCCCCAGCATTTT.